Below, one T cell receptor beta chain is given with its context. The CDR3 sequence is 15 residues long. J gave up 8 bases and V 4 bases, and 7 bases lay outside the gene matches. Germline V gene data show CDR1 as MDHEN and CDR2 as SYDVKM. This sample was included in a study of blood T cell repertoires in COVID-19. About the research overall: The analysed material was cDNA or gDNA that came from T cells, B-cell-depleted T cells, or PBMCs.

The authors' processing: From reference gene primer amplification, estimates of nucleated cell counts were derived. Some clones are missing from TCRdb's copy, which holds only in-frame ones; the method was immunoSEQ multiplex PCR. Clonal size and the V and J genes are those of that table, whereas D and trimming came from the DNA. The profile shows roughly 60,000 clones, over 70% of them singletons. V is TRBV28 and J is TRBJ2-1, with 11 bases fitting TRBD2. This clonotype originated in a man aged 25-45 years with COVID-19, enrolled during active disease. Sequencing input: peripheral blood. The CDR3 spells CASSSTSGRKYEQFF. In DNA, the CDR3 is TGTGCCAGCAGTTCTACTAGCGGGAGAAAGTATGAGCAGTTCTTC.